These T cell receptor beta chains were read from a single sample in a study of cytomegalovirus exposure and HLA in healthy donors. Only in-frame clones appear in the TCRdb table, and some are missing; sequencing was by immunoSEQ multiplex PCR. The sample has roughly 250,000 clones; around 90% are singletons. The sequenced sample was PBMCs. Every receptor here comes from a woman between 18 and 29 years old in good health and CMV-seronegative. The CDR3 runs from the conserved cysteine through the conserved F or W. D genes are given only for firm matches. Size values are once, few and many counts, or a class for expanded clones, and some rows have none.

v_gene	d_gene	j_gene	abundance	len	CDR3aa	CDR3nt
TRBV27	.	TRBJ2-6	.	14	CASTKVQGNDVLTF	TGTGCCAGCACCAAGGTACAGGGAAACGACGTCCTGACTTTC
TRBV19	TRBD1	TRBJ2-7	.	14	CASSNDRANYEQYF	TGTGCCAGTAGTAACGACAGGGCTAACTACGAGCAGTACTTC
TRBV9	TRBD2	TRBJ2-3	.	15	CASSASGGRTDTQYF	TGTGCCAGCAGCGCCTCGGGGGGACGCACAGATACGCAGTATTTT
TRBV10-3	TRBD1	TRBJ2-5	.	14	CAISRDRGKETQYF	TGTGCCATCAGCCGGGACAGGGGAAAAGAGACCCAGTACTTC
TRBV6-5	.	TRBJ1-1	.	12	CASSFKNTEAFF	TGTGCCAGCAGTTTTAAGAACACTGAAGCTTTCTTT
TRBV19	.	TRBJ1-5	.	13	CASSISPNQPQHF	TGTGCCAGTAGTATATCCCCAAATCAGCCCCAGCATTTT
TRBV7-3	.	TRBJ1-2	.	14	CASSPGPMGYGYTF	TGTGCCAGCAGCCCAGGGCCCATGGGCTATGGCTACACCTTC
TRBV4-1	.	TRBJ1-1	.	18	CASSQDGVGGNLDTEAFF	TGCGCCAGCAGCCAAGATGGCGTCGGCGGTAATTTGGACACTGAAGCTTTCTTT
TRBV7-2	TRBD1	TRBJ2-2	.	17	CASSPSDRASNTGELFF	TGTGCCAGCAGCCCCTCGGACAGGGCCTCGAACACCGGGGAGCTGTTTTTT
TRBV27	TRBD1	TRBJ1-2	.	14	CASSFSDRDYGYTF	TGTGCCAGCAGTTTCTCAGACAGGGACTATGGCTACACCTTC
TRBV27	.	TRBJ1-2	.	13	CASSFSTGYGYTF	TGTGCCAGCAGTTTTTCGACAGGATATGGCTACACCTTC
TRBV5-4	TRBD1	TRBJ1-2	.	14	CASTRTGGVDGYTF	TGTGCCAGCACTCGTACAGGGGGAGTCGATGGCTACACCTTC
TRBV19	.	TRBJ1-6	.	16	CASSIDGSSYNSPLHF	TGTGCCAGTAGTATAGACGGTAGCTCCTATAATTCACCCCTCCACTTT
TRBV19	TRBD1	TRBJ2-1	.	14	CASTLGGAYNEQFF	TGTGCCAGTACTCTAGGGGGCGCGTATAATGAGCAGTTCTTC
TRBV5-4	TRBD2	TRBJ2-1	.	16	CASSPPRRGAYNEQFF	TGTGCCAGCAGCCCCCCGAGGCGGGGGGCCTACAATGAGCAGTTCTTC
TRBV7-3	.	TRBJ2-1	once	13	CASSFAEYNEQFF	TGTGCCAGCAGCTTCGCAGAATACAATGAGCAGTTCTTC
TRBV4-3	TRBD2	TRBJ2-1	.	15	CASSQAGGLYNEQFF	TGCGCCAGCAGCCAAGCGGGGGGGCTCTACAATGAGCAGTTCTTC
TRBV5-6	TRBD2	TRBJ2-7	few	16	CASSKKGLAVTYEQYF	TGTGCCAGCAGCAAAAAGGGACTAGCGGTAACCTACGAGCAGTACTTC
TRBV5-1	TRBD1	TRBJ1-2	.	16	CASSLAPGQGASGYTF	TGCGCCAGCAGTCTAGCTCCGGGACAGGGGGCATCGGGCTACACCTTC
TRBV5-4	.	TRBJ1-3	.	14	CASSFDRTGNTIYF	TGTGCCAGCAGCTTCGACAGGACCGGAAACACCATATATTTT
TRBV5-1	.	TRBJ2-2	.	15	CASSLATGNTGELFF	TGCGCCAGCAGCTTGGCTACAGGGAACACCGGGGAGCTGTTTTTT
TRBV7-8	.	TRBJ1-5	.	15	CASSAFTVGGQPQHF	TGTGCCAGCAGCGCGTTTACGGTGGGGGGTCAGCCCCAGCATTTT
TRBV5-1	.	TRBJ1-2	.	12	CASSGGDYGYTF	TGCGCCAGCAGTGGGGGGGACTATGGCTACACCTTC
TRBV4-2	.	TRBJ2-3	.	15	CASSLDAPTGSAWYF	TGTGCCAGCAGCCTCGACGCCCCGACAGGATCGGCTTGGTATTTT
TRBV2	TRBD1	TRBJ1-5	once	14	CASGGDRSNQPQHF	TGTGCCAGCGGGGGGGACAGGAGCAATCAGCCCCAGCATTTT
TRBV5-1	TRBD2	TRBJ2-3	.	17	CASSFTTSGGLTDTQYF	TGCGCCAGCAGCTTTACTACTAGCGGGGGGTTGACAGATACGCAGTATTTT
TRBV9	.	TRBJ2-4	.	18	CASSVSWAAGGIKNIQYF	TGTGCCAGCAGCGTTTCGTGGGCCGCGGGCGGGATCAAAAACATTCAGTACTTC
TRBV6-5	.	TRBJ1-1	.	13	CASSQGEATEAFF	TGTGCCAGCAGTCAAGGGGAGGCCACTGAAGCTTTCTTT
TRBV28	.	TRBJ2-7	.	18	CASSSSYATGSSPYEQYF	TGTGCCAGCAGTTCCAGTTATGCTACCGGGTCCTCACCTTACGAGCAGTACTTC
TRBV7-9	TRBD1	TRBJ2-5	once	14	CASSLPGGSETQYF	TGTGCCAGCAGCCTACCAGGGGGTTCAGAGACCCAGTACTTC
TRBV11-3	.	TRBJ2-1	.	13	CASSSSSYNEQFF	TGTGCCAGCAGCTCTAGCTCCTACAATGAGCAGTTCTTC
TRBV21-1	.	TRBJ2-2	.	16	CASTLGRGVHTGELFF	TGTGCCAGCACCTTGGGGCGGGGGGTCCACACCGGGGAGCTGTTTTTT